These 5 T cell receptor beta chains share one sample of origin, sequenced in a study of shared clonotypes between healthy human individuals. Sequenced by immunoSEQ multiplex PCR; TCRdb stores in-frame clones only, minus some. Of around 430,000 clones listed, around 75% are singletons. Sequenced material: PBMCs. The receptors originated from a woman aged 40-49 years in good health. Some clones in this sample may be carry-over from other donors' samples.

This chain connects TRBV14 to TRBJ2-3, with no clear D. The germline V gene has CDR1 SGHDN and CDR2 FVKESK. V was cut by 4 bases and J by 5 bases, with 7 bases left in between. The CDR3 has 12 residues. CDR3 in amino acids: CASSPEGDTQYF. The CDR3 coding sequence is TGTGCCAGCAGCCCGGAAGGAGATACGCAGTATTTT.

This clone has at least ten counts. The J gene is TRBJ2-3, the V gene TRBV23-1, with a weak D call TRBD1 (6 bases). TRBV23-1 is classed as an ORF, of uncertain function. V was cut by 0 bases and J by 1 base, with 11 bases left in between. The CDR3 length is 16 residues. CDR3 bases: TGCGCCAGCAGTCAATCAGGGGACACCTGCACAGATACGCAGTATTTT. Translation gives CASSQSGDTCTDTQYF.

As concerns this clone: Other nucleotide sequences in the sample specify the same CDR3. The V call is TRBV5-1, the J call TRBJ1-2; 8 nucleotides match TRBD1. Per germline, CDR1 SGHRS and CDR2 YFSETQ. The CDR3 is 14 residues long. Trimming removed 3 bases from V and 1 base from J; junction bases left unmatched: 2. In nucleotides, the CDR3 is TGCGCCAGCAGCTCAGGACAGGGTAACTATGGCTACACCTTC. This codes for CASSSGQGNYGYTF. The entire variable domain, with the rest obtained from reference TRBV5-1 and TRBJ1-2, is as follows: KAGVTQTPRYLIKTRGQQVTLSCSPISGHRSVSWYQQTPGQGLQFLFEYFSETQRNKGNFPGRFSGRQFSNSRSEMNVSTLELGDSALYLCASSSGQGNYGYTFGSGTRLTVV.

The chain is built from TRBV7-9 and TRBJ2-2; D is undetermined. This CDR3 spans 12 amino acids. Germline-derived CDR1 and CDR2 are SEHNR and FQNEAQ (reference sequence). The ends were cut back, 1 base at V and 9 bases at J, with 6 bases in the middle. The CDR3 sequence: CASSLGTRELFF. The CDR3 DNA follows: TGTGCCAGCAGCTTAGGTACAAGGGAGCTGTTTTTT. The variable domain in full, with the rest retrieved from reference TRBV7-9 and TRBJ2-2, is DTGVSQNPRHKITKRGQNVTFRCDPISEHNRLYWYRQTLGQGPEFLTYFQNEAQLEKSRLLSDRFSAERPKGSFSTLEIQRTEQGDSAMYLCASSLGTRELFFGEGSRLTVL.

The chain employs TRBV5-1 and TRBJ1-1, with 10 bases matching TRBD1. Per germline, CDR1 SGHRS and CDR2 YFSETQ. The CDR3 totals 17 residues. Trimming cost V 7 bases and J 2 bases; bases outside gene matches: 14. This CDR3 reads CASGSPGTGATNTEAFF. Written as DNA, the CDR3 is TGCGCCAGCGGCTCACCCGGGACAGGGGCCACCAACACTGAAGCTTTCTTT. The whole variable domain, remainder taken from reference TRBV5-1 and TRBJ1-1, is KAGVTQTPRYLIKTRGQQVTLSCSPISGHRSVSWYQQTPGQGLQFLFEYFSETQRNKGNFPGRFSGRQFSNSRSEMNVSTLELGDSALYLCASGSPGTGATNTEAFFGQGTRLTVV.